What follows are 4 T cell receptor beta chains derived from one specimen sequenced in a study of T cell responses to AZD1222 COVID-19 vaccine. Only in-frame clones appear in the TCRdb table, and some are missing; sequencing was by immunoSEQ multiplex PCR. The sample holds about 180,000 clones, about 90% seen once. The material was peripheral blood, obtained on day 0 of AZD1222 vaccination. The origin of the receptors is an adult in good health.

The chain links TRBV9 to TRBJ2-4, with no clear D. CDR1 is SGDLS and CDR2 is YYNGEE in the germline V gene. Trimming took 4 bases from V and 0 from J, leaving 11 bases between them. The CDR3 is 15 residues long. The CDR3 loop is CASSPRLAAKNIQYF. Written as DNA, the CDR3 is TGTGCCAGCAGCCCCCGACTTGCAGCCAAAAACATTCAGTACTTC. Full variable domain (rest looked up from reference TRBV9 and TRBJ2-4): DSGVTQTPKHLITATGQRVTLRCSPRSGDLSVYWYQQSLDQGLQFLIQYYNGEERAKGNILERFSAQQFPDLHSELNLSSLELGDSALYFCASSPRLAAKNIQYFGAGTRLSVL.

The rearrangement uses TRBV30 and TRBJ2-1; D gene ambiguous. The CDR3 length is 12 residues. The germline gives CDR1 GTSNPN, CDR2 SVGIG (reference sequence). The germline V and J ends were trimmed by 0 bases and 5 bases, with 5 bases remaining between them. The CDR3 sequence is CAWSVSDNEQFF. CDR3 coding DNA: TGTGCCTGGAGTGTATCGGACAATGAGCAGTTCTTC.

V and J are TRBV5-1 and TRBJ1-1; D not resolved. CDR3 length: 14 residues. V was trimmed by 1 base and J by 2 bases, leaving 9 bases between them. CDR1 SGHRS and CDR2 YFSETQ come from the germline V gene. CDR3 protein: CASSLWQSNTEAFF. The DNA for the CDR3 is TGCGCCAGCAGCTTGTGGCAGTCCAACACTGAAGCTTTCTTT.

In nucleotides, the CDR3 is TGTGCCAGCAGTTTTGAGGGAGCCTACGAGCAGTACTTC. Translated: CASSFEGAYEQYF. The J gene is TRBJ2-7, the V gene TRBV28; D may be TRBD2 (5 bases). Germline CDR1 is MDHEN and CDR2 is SYDVKM. CDR3 length: 13 amino acids. V gave up 3 bases and J gave up 2 bases, with 8 bases separating them.